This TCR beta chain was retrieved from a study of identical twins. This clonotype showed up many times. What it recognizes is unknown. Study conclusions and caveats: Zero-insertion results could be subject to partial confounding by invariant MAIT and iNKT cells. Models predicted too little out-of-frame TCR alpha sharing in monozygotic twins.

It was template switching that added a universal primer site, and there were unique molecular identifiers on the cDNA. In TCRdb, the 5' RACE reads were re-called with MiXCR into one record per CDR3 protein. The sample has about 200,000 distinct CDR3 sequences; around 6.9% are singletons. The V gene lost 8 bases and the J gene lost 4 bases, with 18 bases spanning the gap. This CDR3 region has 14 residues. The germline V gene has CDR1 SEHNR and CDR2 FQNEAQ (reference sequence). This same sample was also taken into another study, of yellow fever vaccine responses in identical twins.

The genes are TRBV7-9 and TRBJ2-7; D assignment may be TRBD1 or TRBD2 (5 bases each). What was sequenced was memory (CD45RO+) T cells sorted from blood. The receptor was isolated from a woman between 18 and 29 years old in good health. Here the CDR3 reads CASAREVGRYEQYF. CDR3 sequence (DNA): TGTGCCAGCGCGAGGGAAGTGGGGCGTTACGAGCAGTACTTC.